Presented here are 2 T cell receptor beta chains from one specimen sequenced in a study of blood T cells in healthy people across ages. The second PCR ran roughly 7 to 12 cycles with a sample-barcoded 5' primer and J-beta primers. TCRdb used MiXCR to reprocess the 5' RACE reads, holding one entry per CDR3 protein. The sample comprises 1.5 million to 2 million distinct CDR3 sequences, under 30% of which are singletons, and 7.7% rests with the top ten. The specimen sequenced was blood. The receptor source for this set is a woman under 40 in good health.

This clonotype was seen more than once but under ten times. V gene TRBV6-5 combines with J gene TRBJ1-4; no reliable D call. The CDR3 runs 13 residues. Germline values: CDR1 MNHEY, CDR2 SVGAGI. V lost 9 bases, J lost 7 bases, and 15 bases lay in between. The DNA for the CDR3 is TGTGCCAGTCAAGGAAGTGTTGGTGAAAAACTGTTTTTT. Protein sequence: CASQGSVGEKLFF.

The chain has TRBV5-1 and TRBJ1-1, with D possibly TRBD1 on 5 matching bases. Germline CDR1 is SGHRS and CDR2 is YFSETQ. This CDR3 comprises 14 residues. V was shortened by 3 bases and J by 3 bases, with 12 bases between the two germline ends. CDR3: CASSWGRLDTEAFF. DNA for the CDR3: TGCGCCAGCAGCTGGGGCCGGTTGGACACTGAAGCTTTCTTT.